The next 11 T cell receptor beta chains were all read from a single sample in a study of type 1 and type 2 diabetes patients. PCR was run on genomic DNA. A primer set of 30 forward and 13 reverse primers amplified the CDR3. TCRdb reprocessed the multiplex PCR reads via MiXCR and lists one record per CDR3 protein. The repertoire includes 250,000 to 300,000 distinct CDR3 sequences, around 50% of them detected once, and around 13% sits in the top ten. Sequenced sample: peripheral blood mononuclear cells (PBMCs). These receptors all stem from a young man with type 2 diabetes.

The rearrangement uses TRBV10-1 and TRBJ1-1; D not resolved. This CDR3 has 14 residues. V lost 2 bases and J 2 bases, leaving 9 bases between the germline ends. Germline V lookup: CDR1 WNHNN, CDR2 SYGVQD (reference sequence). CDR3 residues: CASSEAEQNTEAFF. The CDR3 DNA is TGCGCCAGCAGTGAGGCGGAGCAAAACACTGAAGCTTTCTTT.

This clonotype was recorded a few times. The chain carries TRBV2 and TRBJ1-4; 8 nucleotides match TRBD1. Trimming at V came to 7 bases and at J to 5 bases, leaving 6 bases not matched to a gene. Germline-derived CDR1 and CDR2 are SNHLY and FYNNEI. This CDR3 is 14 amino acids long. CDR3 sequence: CASTQGAENEKLFF. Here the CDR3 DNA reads TGTGCCAGCACTCAGGGGGCAGAAAATGAAAAACTGTTTTTT.

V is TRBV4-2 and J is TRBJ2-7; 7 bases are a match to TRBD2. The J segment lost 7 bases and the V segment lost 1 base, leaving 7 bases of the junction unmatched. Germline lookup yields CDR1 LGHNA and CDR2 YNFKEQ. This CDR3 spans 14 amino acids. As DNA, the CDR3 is TGTGCCAGCAGCCAAGGGGGCGGGGGTCCGGAGCAGTACTTC. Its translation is CASSQGGGGPEQYF.

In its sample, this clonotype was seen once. This CDR3 reads CASSSRRTIKQFSYNEQFF. As DNA, the CDR3 is TGTGCCAGCAGCTCCCGGCGGACCATCAAACAGTTCTCCTACAATGAGCAGTTCTTC. The gene calls are TRBV7-2 and TRBJ2-1; unclear D gene. This CDR3 has 19 amino acids. Germline lookup yields CDR1 SGHTA and CDR2 FQGNSA. The ends were cut back, 4 bases at V and 0 bases at J, with 22 bases in the middle.

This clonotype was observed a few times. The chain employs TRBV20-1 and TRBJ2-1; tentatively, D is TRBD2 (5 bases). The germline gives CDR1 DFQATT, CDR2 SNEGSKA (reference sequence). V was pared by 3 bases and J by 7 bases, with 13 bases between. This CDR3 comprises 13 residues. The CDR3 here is CSASGNQWNEQFF. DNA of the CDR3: TGCAGTGCTAGCGGGAATCAGTGGAATGAGCAGTTCTTC.

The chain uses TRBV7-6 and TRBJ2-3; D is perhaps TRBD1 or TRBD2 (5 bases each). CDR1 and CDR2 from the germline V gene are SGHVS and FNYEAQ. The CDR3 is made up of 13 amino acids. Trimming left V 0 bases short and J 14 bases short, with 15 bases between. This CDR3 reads CASSLANRRSLYF. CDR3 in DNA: TGTGCCAGCAGCTTAGCGAACAGGAGGTCTTTGTATTTT.

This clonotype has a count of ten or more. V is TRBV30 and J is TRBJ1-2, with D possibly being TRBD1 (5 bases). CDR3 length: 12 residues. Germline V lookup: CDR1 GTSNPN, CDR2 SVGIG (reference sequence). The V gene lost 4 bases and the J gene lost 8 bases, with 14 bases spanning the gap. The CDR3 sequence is CAWMLGGVGYTF. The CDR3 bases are TGTGCCTGGATGCTGGGGGGTGTCGGCTACACCTTC.

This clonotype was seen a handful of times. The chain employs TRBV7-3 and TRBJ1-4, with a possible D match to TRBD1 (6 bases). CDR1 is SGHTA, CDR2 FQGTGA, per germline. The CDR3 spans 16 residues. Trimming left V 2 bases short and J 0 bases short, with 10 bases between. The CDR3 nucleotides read TGTGCCAGCAGCTTACCGGGGACAACAACTAATGAAAAACTGTTTTTT. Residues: CASSLPGTTTNEKLFF. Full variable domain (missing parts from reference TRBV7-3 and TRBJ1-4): GAGVSQTPSNKVTEKGKYVELRCDPISGHTALYWYRQSLGQGPEFLIYFQGTGAADDSGLPNDRFFAVRPEGSVSTLKIQRTERGDSAVYLCASSLPGTTTNEKLFFGSGTQLSVL.

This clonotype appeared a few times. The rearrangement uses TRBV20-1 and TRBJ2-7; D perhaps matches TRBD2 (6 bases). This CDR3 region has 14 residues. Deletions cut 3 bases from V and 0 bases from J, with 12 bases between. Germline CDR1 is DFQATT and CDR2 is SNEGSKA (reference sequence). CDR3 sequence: CSARGGISSYEQYF. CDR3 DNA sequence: TGCAGTGCTAGGGGCGGGATCAGCTCCTACGAGCAGTACTTC.

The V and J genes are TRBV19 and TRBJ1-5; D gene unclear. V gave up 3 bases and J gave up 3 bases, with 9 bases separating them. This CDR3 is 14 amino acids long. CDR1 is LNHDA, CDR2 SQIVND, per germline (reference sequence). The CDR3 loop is CASSMGGYNQPQHF. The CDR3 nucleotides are TGTGCCAGTAGTATGGGAGGGTACAATCAGCCCCAGCATTTT.

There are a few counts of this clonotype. Written as DNA, the CDR3 is TGTGCCAGCAGACAAGGCGGGGAGCTGTTTTTT. Protein sequence: CASRQGGELFF. This chain connects TRBV7-2 to TRBJ2-2; D call uncertain. Germline CDR1 reads SGHTA; CDR2 reads FQGNSA. Between the trimmed V and J ends, which lost 6 bases and 7 bases, there was a span of 6 bases. The CDR3 loop spans 11 amino acids.